The next 28 T cell receptor beta chains were all read from a single sample in a study of blood T cell repertoires in COVID-19. This table comes from immunoSEQ multiplex PCR, and its TCRdb copy is limited to in-frame clones, with some not included. The data hold just over 250,000 clones, with around nine tenths observed a single time. The specimen sequenced was peripheral blood. All receptors come from a woman in her 70s with COVID-19, enrolled during active disease.

As concerns this clone: The sample carries other DNA sequences with the same CDR3. The chain employs TRBV19 and TRBJ2-7; 12 nucleotides match TRBD2. CDR3 size: 15 residues. With V trimmed by 1 base and J by 2 bases, 0 bases remained unmatched. In germline, CDR1 is LNHDA, CDR2 SQIVND (reference sequence). DNA for the CDR3: TGTGCCAGTAGTATAGGACTAGCGGGAGCCTACGAGCAGTACTTC. This codes for CASSIGLAGAYEQYF.

The chain has TRBV30 and TRBJ2-4; 7 bases agree with TRBD1. This CDR3 region has 18 residues. Germline trimming cut 3 bases from V and 1 base from J; bases unmatched to any gene: 15. CDR1 and CDR2 (germline): GTSNPN, SVGIG (reference sequence). The DNA for the CDR3 is TGTGCCTGGAGATCCCGGGACAGCGCAATGAGGGCCAAAAACATTCAGTACTTC. It codes for CAWRSRDSAMRAKNIQYF.

The chain links TRBV28 to TRBJ2-5, with D unclear. The CDR3 spans 12 residues. Germline CDR1 and CDR2: MDHEN and SYDVKM. Trimming shortened V by 7 bases and J by 1 base, and 7 bases separated the two germline ends. CDR3 DNA sequence: TGTGCCAGCACCACGGGCCAAGAGACCCAGTACTTC. It codes for CASTTGQETQYF.

This clone was seen repeatedly, ten times or more. This rearrangement joins TRBV2 to TRBJ2-2; D unclear. The germline V gene has CDR1 SNHLY and CDR2 FYNNEI. V dropped 9 bases and J dropped 3 bases, with 17 bases sitting between them. The CDR3 covers 15 residues. CDR3 nucleotides: TGTGCCAGTGCTCTACTGACGGAGCACACCGGGGAGCTGTTTTTT. Translating gives CASALLTEHTGELFF.

This rearrangement joins TRBV7-2 to TRBJ2-7, with 12 nucleotides matching TRBD2. V lost 5 bases, J lost 13 bases, and 15 bases stayed unmatched. This CDR3 spans 15 amino acids. Germline V gives CDR1 SGHTA, CDR2 FQGNSA. The CDR3 DNA reads as TGTGCCAGCAGCCCTAGCGGGTCTAGCGGGAGGGATAAATACTTC. It specifies CASSPSGSSGRDKYF.

This sequence joins TRBV6-5 and TRBJ1-2; TRBD1 might be the D (6 bases). Germline-derived CDR1 and CDR2 are MNHEY and SVGAGI. V was cut by 2 bases and J by 3 bases, with 10 bases left in between. The CDR3 runs 14 residues. In DNA, the CDR3 is TGTGCCAGCAGTTACAATGACAGGCACTATGGCTACACCTTC. Translating gives CASSYNDRHYGYTF.

This clone has only a few counts. The J gene is TRBJ2-7, the V gene TRBV13, with 10 positions matching TRBD2. V was pared by 6 bases and J by 6 bases, with 11 bases of the junction left unmatched. The CDR3 contains 15 residues. CDR1 is PRHDT, CDR2 FYEKMQ, per germline (reference sequence). CDR3 sequence (DNA): TGTGCCAGCAGAGTAGCGGGAGGCCCCTCTCTCGAGCAGTACTTC. Protein sequence: CASRVAGGPSLEQYF.

The chain couples TRBV6-6 to TRBJ1-2; 8 nucleotides align to TRBD1. CDR3 length: 16 amino acids. The junction had 9 bases not matched to a gene; V was cut back by 3 bases and J by 3 bases. Germline V lookup: CDR1 MNHNY, CDR2 SVGAGI (reference sequence). The CDR3 reads CASSYAGGAGDYGYTF. The CDR3 bases are TGTGCCAGCAGTTATGCAGGGGGCGCGGGAGACTATGGCTACACCTTC.

The chain uses TRBV5-1 and TRBJ2-2; TRBD2 might be the D (5 bases). Germline V gives CDR1 SGHRS, CDR2 YFSETQ. V was cut by 4 bases and J by 5 bases, with 12 bases left in between. The CDR3 has 14 residues. CDR3 DNA: TGCGCCAGCAGCCCCGGGGTCGGAACCGGGGAGCTGTTTTTT. It translates to CASSPGVGTGELFF.

This chain connects TRBV5-4 to TRBJ2-5; 10 positions agree with TRBD2. The junction had 11 bases not matched to a gene; V was cut back by 4 bases and J by 5 bases. This CDR3 contains 16 residues. Germline CDR1 reads SGHNT; CDR2 reads YYREEE (reference sequence). The CDR3 loop is CASSAFTSGKTETQYF. CDR3 nucleotides: TGTGCCAGCAGCGCTTTTACTAGCGGGAAAACGGAGACCCAGTACTTC.

V usage is TRBV15 and J usage is TRBJ1-2; no definite D call. Germline CDR1 reads LNHNV; CDR2 reads YYDKDF (reference sequence). The CDR3 runs to 17 residues. V shed 1 base and J shed 4 bases, with 19 bases lying between them. CDR3 residues: CATSRGGGPGVVYGYTF. DNA for the CDR3: TGTGCCACCAGCAGAGGAGGAGGCCCAGGCGTCGTCTATGGCTACACCTTC. Using reference TRBV15 and TRBJ1-2 for the parts outside the CDR3, the full variable domain is DAMVIQNPRYQVTQFGKPVTLSCSQTLNHNVMYWYQQKSSQAPKLLFHYYDKDFNNEADTPDNFQSRRPNTSFCFLDIRSPGLGDTAMYLCATSRGGGPGVVYGYTFGSGTRLTVV.

This clone occurred a few times. The chain is built from TRBV5-6 and TRBJ2-3; 12 bases agree with TRBD2. Germline loops: CDR1 SGHDT, CDR2 YYEEEE. This CDR3 is 15 amino acids long. J was trimmed by 5 bases and V by 0 bases; bases with no gene match: 1. The CDR3 loop reads CASSLGGLAGDTQYF. The CDR3, as DNA: TGTGCCAGCAGCTTGGGGGGACTAGCGGGAGATACGCAGTATTTT.

The rearrangement uses TRBV21-1 and TRBJ2-5; the DNA was not compared with TRBD1, the D call given in the table. TRBV21-1 is termed a pseudogene. This CDR3 contains 13 residues. The CDR3 region is CGYWTGGLQTQYF. CDR3 nucleotide sequence: TGTGGGTATTGGACAGGGGGCTTGCAGACCCAGTACTTC.

The chain employs TRBV2 and TRBJ2-5, with TRBD2 matching 13 bases. This CDR3 comprises 17 residues. Per germline, CDR1 SNHLY and CDR2 FYNNEI. The V gene end was trimmed by 8 bases and the J gene end by 6 bases; junction bases not matched to a gene: 15. The CDR3 nucleotides are TGTGCCAGCGTCCTACTAGCGGGAGGGCCTCGCGAACAGACCCAGTACTTC. This encodes CASVLLAGGPREQTQYF.

The CDR3 coding sequence is TGCGCCAGCACTGCGGGCGGACGGGATAACTATGGCTACACCTTC. Translating gives CASTAGGRDNYGYTF. V and J are TRBV5-1 and TRBJ1-2; D remains unclear. Germline-derived CDR1 and CDR2 are SGHRS and YFSETQ. This CDR3 contains 15 residues. Trimming left V 6 bases short and J 1 base short, with 16 bases between.

The chain carries TRBV5-4 and TRBJ1-2; no definite D call. The CDR3 loop spans 15 amino acids. CDR1 SGHNT and CDR2 YYREEE come from the germline V gene (reference sequence). The V and J ends lost 0 bases and 8 bases respectively, with 17 bases between them. This CDR3 reads CASSLGRVGAGGYTF. DNA for the CDR3: TGTGCCAGCAGCTTGGGGAGGGTTGGCGCAGGCGGCTACACCTTC. The full variable domain, with the rest looked up from reference TRBV5-4 and TRBJ1-2, is ETGVTQSPTHLIKTRGQQVTLRCSSQSGHNTVSWYQQALGQGPQFIFQYYREEENGRGNFPPRFSGLQFPNYSSELNVNALELDDSALYLCASSLGRVGAGGYTFGSGTRLTVV.

This CDR3 is CSVDFVLVYGNEQFF. As DNA, the CDR3 is TGCAGCGTTGACTTTGTACTAGTCTACGGCAATGAGCAGTTCTTC. The chain uses TRBV29-1 and TRBJ2-1; possible D gene TRBD2, 5 bases. The V and J ends lost 3 bases and 6 bases respectively, with 18 bases between them. The germline CDR1 and CDR2 sequences are SQVTM and ANQGSEA. The CDR3 spans 15 residues.

Remarks on this clone: Distinct nucleotide sequences in the sample also encode this CDR3. The chain employs TRBV5-1 and TRBJ2-5; 7 bases fit TRBD1. The ends lost 2 bases at V and 4 bases at J; junction bases unmatched: 2. There are 13 residues in the CDR3. Germline loops: CDR1 SGHRS, CDR2 YFSETQ. This CDR3 reads CASSFPGGETQYF. The DNA for the CDR3 is TGCGCCAGCAGCTTCCCAGGGGGAGAGACCCAGTACTTC.

V usage is TRBV1 and J usage is TRBJ1-2; the D segment call TRBD1 is taken from the table without a DNA check. TRBV1 is recorded as a pseudogene. This CDR3 spans 19 amino acids. CDR3 amino acids: CTSSQDGSQPQLSNYGYTF. In nucleotides, the CDR3 is TGCACCAGCAGCCAAGATGGATCACAGCCGCAGCTGTCTAACTATGGCTACACCTTC.

The CDR3 sequence is CASSQDIGRDSGNTIYF. The CDR3 nucleotides read TGCGCCAGCAGCCAAGATATCGGCCGGGATTCTGGAAACACCATATATTTT. The chain recombines TRBV4-3 with TRBJ1-3; D is uncertain. Deletions cut 0 bases from V and 1 base from J, with 13 bases between. Germline CDR1 and CDR2: LGHNA and YSLEER. The CDR3 has 17 amino acids.

This rearrangement joins TRBV28 to TRBJ2-3; 10 nucleotides line up with TRBD1. The CDR3 totals 17 residues. Unmatched junction bases numbered 9, after V lost 6 bases and J lost 0 bases. Germline-derived CDR1 and CDR2 are MDHEN and SYDVKM. The CDR3 bases are TGTGCCAGCAGCCGAGGGACAGGGGTTTTCAGCACAGATACGCAGTATTTT. Amino acids: CASSRGTGVFSTDTQYF.

The J gene is TRBJ2-1, the V gene TRBV7-2; unclear D gene. This CDR3 spans 15 amino acids. The germline CDR1 and CDR2 sequences are SGHTA and FQGNSA. Trimming left V 0 bases short and J 2 bases short, with 8 bases between. For the CDR3, the DNA is TGTGCCAGCAGCTTAGCTCTTGGCACCTACAATGAGCAGTTCTTC. Protein: CASSLALGTYNEQFF. The variable domain in full, completed from reference TRBV7-2 and TRBJ2-1, reads GAGVSQSPSNKVTEKGKDVELRCDPISGHTALYWYRQSLGQGLEFLIYFQGNSAPDKSGLPSDRFSAERTGGSVSTLTIQRTQQEDSAVYLCASSLALGTYNEQFFGPGTRLTVL.

The V call is TRBV10-3, the J call TRBJ2-7, with D perhaps TRBD2 (6 bases). Germline V gene data show CDR1 as ENHRY and CDR2 as SYGVKD. CDR3 length: 12 residues. Deletions cut 11 bases from V and 8 bases from J, with 19 bases between. CDR3: CASRDWSDKQYF. The CDR3 DNA sequence: TGTGCCTCCCGGGACTGGTCTGATAAGCAGTACTTC.

Here the CDR3 DNA reads TGTGCCAGCAGGGGAGGGACGGGAAACACTGAAGCTTTCTTT. Amino acid sequence: CASRGGTGNTEAFF. The V and J genes are TRBV6-5 and TRBJ1-1; maybe TRBD1 (5 bases). The V end was cut by 6 bases, the J end by 2 bases, with 13 bases between. Germline lookup yields CDR1 MNHEY and CDR2 SVGAGI. The CDR3 spans 14 residues.

The V and J genes are TRBV14 and TRBJ2-7, with D maybe TRBD2 (6 bases). Trimming pared 2 bases from V and 7 bases from J, leaving 21 bases between. The CDR3 contains 16 residues. CDR1 is SGHDN, CDR2 FVKESK, per germline. This CDR3 is CASSQLKTVREEEQYF. In nucleotides, the CDR3 is TGTGCCAGCAGCCAACTAAAGACTGTCAGGGAGGAGGAGCAGTACTTC.

This rearrangement joins TRBV28 to TRBJ1-1, with D possibly matching TRBD1 (6 bases). V gave up 7 bases and J gave up 5 bases, with 17 bases separating them. This CDR3 is 14 amino acids long. The germline V gene encodes CDR1 MDHEN and CDR2 SYDVKM. The CDR3 DNA reads as TGTGCCAGCACCCAACTACTCCAGGGGACTGAAGCTTTCTTT. Translating gives CASTQLLQGTEAFF.

The genes are TRBV30 and TRBJ1-6; tentatively, D is TRBD1 (5 bases). This CDR3 is built from 13 residues. Trimming cost V 3 bases and J 7 bases, with 10 bases left between them. Germline CDR1 is GTSNPN and CDR2 is SVGIG (reference sequence). The CDR3 nucleotides are TGTGCCTGGAGAGAGGACACAAATTCACCCCTCCACTTT. This encodes CAWREDTNSPLHF.

This chain uses TRBV10-1 with TRBJ1-5; 8 bases align to TRBD1. Germline lookup yields CDR1 WNHNN and CDR2 SYGVQD (reference sequence). The CDR3 is made up of 15 amino acids. V dropped 3 bases and J dropped 3; count of bases not matched to a gene: 4. CDR3 protein: CASSERDRNNQPQHF. CDR3 coding DNA: TGCGCCAGCAGTGAAAGGGACAGGAACAATCAGCCCCAGCATTTT.